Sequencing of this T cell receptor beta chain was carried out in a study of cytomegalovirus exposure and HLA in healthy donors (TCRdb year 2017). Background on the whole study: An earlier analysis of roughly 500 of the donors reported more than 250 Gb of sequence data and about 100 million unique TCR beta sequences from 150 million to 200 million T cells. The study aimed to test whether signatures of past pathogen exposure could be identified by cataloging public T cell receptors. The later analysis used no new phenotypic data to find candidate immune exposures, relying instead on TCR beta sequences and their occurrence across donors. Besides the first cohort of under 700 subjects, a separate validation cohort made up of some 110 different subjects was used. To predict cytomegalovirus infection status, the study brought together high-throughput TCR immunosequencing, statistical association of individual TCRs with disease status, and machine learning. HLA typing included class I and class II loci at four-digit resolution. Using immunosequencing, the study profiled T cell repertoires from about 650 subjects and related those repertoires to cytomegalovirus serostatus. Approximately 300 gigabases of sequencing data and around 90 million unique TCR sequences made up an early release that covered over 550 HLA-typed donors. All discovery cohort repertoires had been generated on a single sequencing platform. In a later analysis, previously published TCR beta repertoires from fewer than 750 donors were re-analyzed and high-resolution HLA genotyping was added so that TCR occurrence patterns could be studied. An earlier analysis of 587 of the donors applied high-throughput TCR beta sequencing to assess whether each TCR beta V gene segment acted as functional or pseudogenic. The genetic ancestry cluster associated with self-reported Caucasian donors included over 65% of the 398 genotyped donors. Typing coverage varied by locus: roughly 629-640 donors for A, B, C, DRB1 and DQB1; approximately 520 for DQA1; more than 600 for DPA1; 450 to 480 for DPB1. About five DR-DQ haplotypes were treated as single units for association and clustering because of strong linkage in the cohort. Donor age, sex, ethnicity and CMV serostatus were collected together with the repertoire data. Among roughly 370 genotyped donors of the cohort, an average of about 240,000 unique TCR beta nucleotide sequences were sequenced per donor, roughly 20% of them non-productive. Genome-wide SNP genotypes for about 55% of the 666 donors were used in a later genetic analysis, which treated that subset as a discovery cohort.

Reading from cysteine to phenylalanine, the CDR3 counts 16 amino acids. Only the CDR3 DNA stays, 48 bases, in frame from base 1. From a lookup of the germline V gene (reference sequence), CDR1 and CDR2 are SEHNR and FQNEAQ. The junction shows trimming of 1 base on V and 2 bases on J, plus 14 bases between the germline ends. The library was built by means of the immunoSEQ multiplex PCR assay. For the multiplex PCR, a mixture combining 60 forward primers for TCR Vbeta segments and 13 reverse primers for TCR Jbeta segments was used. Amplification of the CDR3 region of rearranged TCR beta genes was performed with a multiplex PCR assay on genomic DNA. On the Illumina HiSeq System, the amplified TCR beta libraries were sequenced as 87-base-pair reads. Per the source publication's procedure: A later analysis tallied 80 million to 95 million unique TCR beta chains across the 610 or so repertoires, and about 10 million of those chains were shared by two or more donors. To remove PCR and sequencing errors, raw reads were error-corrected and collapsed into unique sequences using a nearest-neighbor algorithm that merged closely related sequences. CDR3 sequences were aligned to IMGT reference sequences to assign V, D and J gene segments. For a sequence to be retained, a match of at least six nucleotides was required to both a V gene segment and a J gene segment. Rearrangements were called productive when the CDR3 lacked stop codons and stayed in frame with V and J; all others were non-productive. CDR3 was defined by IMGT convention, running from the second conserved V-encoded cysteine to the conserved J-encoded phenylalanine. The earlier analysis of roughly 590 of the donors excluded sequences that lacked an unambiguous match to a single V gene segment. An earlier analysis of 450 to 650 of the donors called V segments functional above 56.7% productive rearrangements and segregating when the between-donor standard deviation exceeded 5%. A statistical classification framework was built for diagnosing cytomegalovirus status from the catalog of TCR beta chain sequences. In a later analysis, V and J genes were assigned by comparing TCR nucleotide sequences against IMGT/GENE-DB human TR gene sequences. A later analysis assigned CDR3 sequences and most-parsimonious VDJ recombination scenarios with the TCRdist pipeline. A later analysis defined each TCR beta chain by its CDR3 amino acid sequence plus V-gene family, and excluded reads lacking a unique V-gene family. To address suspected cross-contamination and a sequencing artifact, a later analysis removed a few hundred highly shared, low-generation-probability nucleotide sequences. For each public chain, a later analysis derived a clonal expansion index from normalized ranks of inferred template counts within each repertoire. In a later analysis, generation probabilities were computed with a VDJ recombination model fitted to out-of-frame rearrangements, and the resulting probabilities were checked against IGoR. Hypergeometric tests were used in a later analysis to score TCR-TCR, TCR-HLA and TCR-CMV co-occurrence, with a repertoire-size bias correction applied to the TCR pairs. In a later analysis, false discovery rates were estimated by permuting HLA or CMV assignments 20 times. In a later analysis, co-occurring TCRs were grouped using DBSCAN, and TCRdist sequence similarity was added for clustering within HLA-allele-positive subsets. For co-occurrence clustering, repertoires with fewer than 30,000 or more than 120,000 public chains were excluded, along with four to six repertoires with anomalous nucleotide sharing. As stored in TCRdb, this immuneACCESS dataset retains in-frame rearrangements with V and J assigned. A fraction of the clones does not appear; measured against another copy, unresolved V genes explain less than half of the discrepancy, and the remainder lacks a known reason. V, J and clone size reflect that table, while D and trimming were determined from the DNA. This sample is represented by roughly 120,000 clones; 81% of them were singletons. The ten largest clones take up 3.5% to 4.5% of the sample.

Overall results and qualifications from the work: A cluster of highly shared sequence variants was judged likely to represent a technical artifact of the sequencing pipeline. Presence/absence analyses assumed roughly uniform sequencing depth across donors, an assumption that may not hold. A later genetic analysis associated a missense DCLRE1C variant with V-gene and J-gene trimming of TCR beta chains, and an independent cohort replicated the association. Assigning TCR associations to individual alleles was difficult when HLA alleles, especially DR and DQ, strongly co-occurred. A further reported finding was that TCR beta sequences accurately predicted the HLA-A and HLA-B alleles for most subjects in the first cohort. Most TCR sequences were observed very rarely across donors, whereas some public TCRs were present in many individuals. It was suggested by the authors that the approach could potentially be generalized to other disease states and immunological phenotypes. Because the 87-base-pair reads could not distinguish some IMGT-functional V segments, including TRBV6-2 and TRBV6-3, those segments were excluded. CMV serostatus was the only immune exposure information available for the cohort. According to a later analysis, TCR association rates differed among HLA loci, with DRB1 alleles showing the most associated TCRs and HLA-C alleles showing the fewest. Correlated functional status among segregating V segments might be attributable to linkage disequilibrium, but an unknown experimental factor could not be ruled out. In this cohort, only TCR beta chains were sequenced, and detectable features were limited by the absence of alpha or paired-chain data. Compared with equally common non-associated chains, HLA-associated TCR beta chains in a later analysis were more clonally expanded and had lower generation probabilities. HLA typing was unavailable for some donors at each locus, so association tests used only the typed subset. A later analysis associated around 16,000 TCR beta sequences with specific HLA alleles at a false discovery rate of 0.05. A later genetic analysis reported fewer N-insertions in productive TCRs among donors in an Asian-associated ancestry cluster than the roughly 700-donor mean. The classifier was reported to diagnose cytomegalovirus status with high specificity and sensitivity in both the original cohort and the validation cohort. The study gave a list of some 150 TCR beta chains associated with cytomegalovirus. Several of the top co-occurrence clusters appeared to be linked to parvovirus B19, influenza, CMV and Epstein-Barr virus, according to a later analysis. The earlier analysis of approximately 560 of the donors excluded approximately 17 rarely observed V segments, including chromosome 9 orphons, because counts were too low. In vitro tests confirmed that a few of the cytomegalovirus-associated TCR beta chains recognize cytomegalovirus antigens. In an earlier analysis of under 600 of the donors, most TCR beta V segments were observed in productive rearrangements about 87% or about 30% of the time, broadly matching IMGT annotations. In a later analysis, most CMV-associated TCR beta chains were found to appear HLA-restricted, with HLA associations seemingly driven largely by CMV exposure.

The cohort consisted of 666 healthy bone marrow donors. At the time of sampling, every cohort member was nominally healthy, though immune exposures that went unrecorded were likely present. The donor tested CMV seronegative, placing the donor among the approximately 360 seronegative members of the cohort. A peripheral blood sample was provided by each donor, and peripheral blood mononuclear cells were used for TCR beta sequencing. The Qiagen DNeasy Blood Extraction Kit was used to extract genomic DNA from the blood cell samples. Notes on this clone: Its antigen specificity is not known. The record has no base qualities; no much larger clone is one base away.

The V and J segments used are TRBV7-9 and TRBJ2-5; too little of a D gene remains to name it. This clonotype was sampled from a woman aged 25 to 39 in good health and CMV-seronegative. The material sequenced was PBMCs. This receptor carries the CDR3 CASSLGVLGSQETQYF. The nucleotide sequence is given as TGTGCCAGCAGCTTAGGAGTTCTGGGCAGTCAAGAGACCCAGTACTTC.